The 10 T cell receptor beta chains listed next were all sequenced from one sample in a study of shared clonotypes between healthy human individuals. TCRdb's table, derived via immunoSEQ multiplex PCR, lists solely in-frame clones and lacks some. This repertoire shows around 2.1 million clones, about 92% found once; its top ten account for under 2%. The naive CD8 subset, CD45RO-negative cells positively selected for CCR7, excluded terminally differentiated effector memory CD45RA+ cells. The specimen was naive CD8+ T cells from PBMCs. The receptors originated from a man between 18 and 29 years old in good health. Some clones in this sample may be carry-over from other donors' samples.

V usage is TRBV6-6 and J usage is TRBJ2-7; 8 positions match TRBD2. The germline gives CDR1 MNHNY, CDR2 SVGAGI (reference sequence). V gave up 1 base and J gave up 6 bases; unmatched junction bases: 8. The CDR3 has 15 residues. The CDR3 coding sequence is TGTGCCAGCAGTTACTTCCCAGCGGGAGACCCCGAGCAGTACTTC. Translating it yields CASSYFPAGDPEQYF.

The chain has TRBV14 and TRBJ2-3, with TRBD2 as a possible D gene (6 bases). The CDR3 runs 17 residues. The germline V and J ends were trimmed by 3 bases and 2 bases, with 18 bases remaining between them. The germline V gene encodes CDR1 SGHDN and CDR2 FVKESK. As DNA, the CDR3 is TGTGCCAGCAGCCACTCCGGGACTGTGGGATACACAGATACGCAGTATTTT. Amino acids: CASSHSGTVGYTDTQYF.

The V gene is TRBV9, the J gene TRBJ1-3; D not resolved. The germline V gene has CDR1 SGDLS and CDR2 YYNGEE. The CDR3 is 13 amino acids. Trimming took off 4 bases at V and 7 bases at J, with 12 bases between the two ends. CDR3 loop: CASSPRSRNTIYF. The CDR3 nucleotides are TGTGCCAGCAGCCCACGGAGCAGGAACACCATATATTTT.

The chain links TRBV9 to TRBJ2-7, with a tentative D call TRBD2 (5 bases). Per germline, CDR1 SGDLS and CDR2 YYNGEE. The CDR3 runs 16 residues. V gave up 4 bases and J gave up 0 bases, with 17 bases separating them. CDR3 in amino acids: CASSPFGAVSSYEQYF. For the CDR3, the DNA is TGTGCCAGCAGCCCCTTCGGAGCGGTCAGCTCCTACGAGCAGTACTTC.

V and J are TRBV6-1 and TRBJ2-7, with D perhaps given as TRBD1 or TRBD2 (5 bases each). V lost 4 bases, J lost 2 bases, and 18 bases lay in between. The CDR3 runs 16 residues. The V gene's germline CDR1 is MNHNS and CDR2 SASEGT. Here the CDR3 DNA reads TGTGCCAGCAGTGCCCCGAGGGGCGGACTGGCCTACGAGCAGTACTTC. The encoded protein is CASSAPRGGLAYEQYF.

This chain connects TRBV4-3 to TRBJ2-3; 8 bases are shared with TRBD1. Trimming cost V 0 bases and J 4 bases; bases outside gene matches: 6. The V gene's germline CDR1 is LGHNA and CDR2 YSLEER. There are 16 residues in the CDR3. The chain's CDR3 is CASSQDRQGTADTQYF. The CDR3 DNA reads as TGCGCCAGCAGCCAAGATCGACAGGGGACCGCAGATACGCAGTATTTT.

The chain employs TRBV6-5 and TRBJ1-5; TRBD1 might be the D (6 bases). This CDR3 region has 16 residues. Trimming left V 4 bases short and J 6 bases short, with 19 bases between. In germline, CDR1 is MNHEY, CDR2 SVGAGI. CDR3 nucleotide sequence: TGTGCCAGCAGTTCCTCCTCCCGGGGGCTGGGTCAGCCCCAGCATTTT. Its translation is CASSSSSRGLGQPQHF.

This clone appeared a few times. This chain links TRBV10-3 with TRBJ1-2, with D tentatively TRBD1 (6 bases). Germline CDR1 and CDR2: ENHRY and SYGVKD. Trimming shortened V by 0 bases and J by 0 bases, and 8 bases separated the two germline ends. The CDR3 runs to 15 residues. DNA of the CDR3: TGTGCCATCAGTGAGTCCAGGGGACCTAACTATGGCTACACCTTC. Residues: CAISESRGPNYGYTF.

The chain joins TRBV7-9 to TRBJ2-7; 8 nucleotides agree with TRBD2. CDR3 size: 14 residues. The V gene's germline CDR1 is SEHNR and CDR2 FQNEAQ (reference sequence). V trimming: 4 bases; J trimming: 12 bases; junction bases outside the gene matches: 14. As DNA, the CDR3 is TGTGCCAGCAGCTCCCCGTCTGCGGGAGGTCTGGGGTACTTC. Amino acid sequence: CASSSPSAGGLGYF. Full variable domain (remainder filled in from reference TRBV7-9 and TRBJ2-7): DTGVSQNPRHKITKRGQNVTFRCDPISEHNRLYWYRQTLGQGPEFLTYFQNEAQLEKSRLLSDRFSAERPKGSFSTLEIQRTEQGDSAMYLCASSSPSAGGLGYFGPGTRLTVT.

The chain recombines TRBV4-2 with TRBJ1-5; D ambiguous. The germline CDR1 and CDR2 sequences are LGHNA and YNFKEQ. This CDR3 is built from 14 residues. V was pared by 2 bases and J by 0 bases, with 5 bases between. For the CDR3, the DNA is TGTGCCAGCAGCCAACGGTATAGCAATCAGCCCCAGCATTTT. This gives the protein CASSQRYSNQPQHF.